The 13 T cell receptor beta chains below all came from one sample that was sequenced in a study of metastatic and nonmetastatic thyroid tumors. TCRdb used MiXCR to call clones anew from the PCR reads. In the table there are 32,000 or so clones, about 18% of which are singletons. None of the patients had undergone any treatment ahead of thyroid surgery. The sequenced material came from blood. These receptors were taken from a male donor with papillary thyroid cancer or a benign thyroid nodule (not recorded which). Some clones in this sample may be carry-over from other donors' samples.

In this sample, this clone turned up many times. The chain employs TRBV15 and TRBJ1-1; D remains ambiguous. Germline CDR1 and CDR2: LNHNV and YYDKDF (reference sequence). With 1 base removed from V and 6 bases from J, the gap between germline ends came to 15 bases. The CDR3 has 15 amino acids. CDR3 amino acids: CATSRGAESGAEAFF. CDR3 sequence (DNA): TGTGCCACCAGCAGAGGGGCTGAGTCTGGGGCTGAAGCTTTCTTT.

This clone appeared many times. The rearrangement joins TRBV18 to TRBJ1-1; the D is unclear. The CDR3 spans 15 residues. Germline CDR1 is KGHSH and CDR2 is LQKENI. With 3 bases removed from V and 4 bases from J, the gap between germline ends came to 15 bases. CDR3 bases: TGTGCCAGCTCACCTCAGGAAGGACGGGGCACTGAAGCTTTCTTT. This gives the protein CASSPQEGRGTEAFF.

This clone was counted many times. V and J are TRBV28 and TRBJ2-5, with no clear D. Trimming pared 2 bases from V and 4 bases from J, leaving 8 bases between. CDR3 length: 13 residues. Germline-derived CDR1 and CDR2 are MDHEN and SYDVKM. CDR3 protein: CASSLRLGETQYF. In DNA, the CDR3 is TGTGCCAGCAGTTTAAGGTTAGGAGAGACCCAGTACTTC.

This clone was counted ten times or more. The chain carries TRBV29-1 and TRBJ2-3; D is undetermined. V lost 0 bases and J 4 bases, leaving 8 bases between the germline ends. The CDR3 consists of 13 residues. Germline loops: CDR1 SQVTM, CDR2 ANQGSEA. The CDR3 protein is CSVEDSLSDTQYF. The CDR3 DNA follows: TGCAGCGTTGAAGACAGTCTATCAGATACGCAGTATTTT.

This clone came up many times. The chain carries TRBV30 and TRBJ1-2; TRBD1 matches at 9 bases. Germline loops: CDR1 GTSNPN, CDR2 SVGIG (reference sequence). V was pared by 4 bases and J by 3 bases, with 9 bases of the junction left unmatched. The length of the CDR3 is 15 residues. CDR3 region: CAWIWTGAFHYGYTF. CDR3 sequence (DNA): TGTGCCTGGATTTGGACAGGGGCCTTTCACTATGGCTACACCTTC.

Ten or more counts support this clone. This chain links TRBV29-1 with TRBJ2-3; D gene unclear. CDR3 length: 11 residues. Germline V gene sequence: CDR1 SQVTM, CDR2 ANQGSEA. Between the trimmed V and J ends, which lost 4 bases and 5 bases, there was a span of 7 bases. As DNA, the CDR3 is TGCAGCGTTGGTGAGGTAGATACGCAGTATTTT. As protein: CSVGEVDTQYF.

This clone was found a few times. The CDR3 reads CASSEGGAVKETQYF. The CDR3 DNA reads as TGTGCCAGCAGTGAAGGGGGGGCAGTCAAAGAGACCCAGTACTTC. The J gene is TRBJ2-5, the V gene TRBV6-1, with D perhaps given as TRBD1 or TRBD2 (6 bases each). V shed 1 base and J shed 3 bases, with 12 bases lying between them. The germline gives CDR1 MNHNS, CDR2 SASEGT. CDR3 size: 15 residues.

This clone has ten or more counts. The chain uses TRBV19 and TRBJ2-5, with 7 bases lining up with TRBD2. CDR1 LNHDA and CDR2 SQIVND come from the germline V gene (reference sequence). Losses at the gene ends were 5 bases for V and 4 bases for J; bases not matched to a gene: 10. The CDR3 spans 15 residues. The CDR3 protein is CASSLGGTGGETQYF. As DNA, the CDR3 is TGTGCCAGTAGTCTGGGCGGGACGGGGGGAGAGACCCAGTACTTC.

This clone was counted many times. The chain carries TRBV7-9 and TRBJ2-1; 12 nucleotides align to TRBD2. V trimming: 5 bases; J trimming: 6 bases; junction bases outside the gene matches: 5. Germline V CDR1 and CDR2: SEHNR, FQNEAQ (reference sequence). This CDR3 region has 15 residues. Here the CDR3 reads CASSILAGGINEQFF. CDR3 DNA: TGTGCCAGCAGCATACTAGCGGGGGGAATCAATGAGCAGTTCTTC.

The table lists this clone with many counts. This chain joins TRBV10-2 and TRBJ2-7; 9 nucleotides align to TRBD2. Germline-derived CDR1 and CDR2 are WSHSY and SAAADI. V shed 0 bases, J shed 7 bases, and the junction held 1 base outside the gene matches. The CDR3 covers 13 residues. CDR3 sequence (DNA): TGCGCCAGCAGTGAGTCTAGCGGGGGAGAGCAGTACTTC. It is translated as CASSESSGGEQYF.

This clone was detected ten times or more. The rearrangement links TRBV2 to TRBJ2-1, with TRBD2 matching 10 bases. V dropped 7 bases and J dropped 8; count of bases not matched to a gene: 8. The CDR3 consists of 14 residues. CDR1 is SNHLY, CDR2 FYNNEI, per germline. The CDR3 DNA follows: TGTGCCAGCATTTATGGGACTAGCGTCTATGAGCAGTTCTTC. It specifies CASIYGTSVYEQFF.

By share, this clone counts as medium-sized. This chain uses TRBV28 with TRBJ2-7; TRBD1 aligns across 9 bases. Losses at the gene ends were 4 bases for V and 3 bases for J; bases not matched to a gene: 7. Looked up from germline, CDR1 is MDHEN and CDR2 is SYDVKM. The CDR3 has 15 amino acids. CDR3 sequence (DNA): TGTGCCAGCAGTTCGGCCCAGGACAGGGGCTACGAGCAGTACTTC. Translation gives CASSSAQDRGYEQYF.

The CDR3 nucleotides are TGCAGTGCTAGAGATAGGACGGATGCGACCTACGAGCAGTACTTC. This codes for CSARDRTDATYEQYF. The chain links TRBV20-1 to TRBJ2-7; D is unclear. CDR1 and CDR2 from the germline V gene are DFQATT and SNEGSKA (reference sequence). V was cut by 0 bases and J by 2 bases, with 14 bases left in between. The CDR3 is 15 amino acids.